One TCR beta chain is described in this entry. What it binds is unknown. This specimen comes from a study of T cells in Graves' hyperthyroidism and ophthalmopathy. This CDR3 spans 13 amino acids. Trimming took off 0 bases at V and 4 bases at J, with 7 bases between the two ends. CDR1 and CDR2 from the germline V gene are MNHEY and SVGEGT. Study-wide results and caveats: Among clonotypes expanded in thyroid above 0.001, most were also found in blood. Stable hyperthyroidism was told apart from ophthalmopathy by a model built on 13 V-J features. Prediction of ophthalmopathy progression came a median 6.5 months pre-onset.

It was RNA transcripts that yielded the amplified TCR beta CDR3 regions. With the HTBI primer set, the TCR CDR3 went through a first round of RT-PCR. Each CDR3 protein gets one entry after TCRdb re-called the multiplex PCR reads with MiXCR. The repertoire holds just over 550,000 distinct CDR3 sequences, with 46% as singletons. Graves' hyperthyroidism without ophthalmopathy progression within 18 months was termed stable. This receptor was obtained from a woman between 18 and 30 years old with Graves' hyperthyroidism. The sequencing input was peripheral blood or thyroid tissue (not recorded which). J is TRBJ2-7 and V is TRBV6-2 or TRBV6-3; no clear D gene. CDR3 residues: CASSYSKVYEQYF. DNA of the CDR3: TGTGCCAGCAGTTACTCGAAAGTATACGAGCAGTACTTC.